These 6 T cell receptor beta chains were sequenced from one sample in a study of T cell changes during pregnancy in multiple sclerosis. Produced via immunoSEQ multiplex PCR; TCRdb's table is partial and in-frame only. This table has tens of thousands of clones, 91% appearing once. This sample comprised CD4+ T cells from peripheral blood mononuclear cells, obtained before pregnancy. These receptors were taken from a female donor with multiple sclerosis, enrolled in a pregnancy study.

In nucleotides, the CDR3 is TGCAGTGCTAGATGGGACATGACCCAGTACTTC. Translated: CSARWDMTQYF. This chain joins TRBV20-1 and TRBJ2-5; D perhaps matches TRBD1 (6 bases). CDR1 and CDR2 from the germline V gene are DFQATT and SNEGSKA (reference sequence). This CDR3 contains 11 residues. V was pared by 2 bases and J by 7 bases, with 8 bases between.

The chain has TRBV7-2 and TRBJ2-7; D possibly corresponds to TRBD2 (6 bases). In germline, CDR1 is SGHTA, CDR2 FQGNSA. V was pared by 1 base and J by 2 bases, with 12 bases between. The CDR3 length is 15 residues. The DNA of the CDR3 is TGTGCCAGCAGCTTAGGTCAGGGACTGACCTACGAGCAGTACTTC. Amino acids: CASSLGQGLTYEQYF.

The chain employs TRBV11-2 and TRBJ1-2; a weak D match, TRBD1 (6 bases). V was trimmed by 3 bases and J by 7 bases, leaving 24 bases between them. This CDR3 has 17 residues. Germline V CDR1 and CDR2: SGHAT, FQNNGV. The CDR3 region is CASSLSSTGLSPSGYTF. CDR3 in DNA: TGTGCCAGCAGCTTGTCGTCGACAGGCCTTTCTCCCTCTGGCTACACCTTC.

The V and J genes are TRBV14 and TRBJ2-5, with 11 bases aligning to TRBD2. Per germline, CDR1 SGHDN and CDR2 FVKESK. Trimming removed 4 bases from V and 8 bases from J; junction bases left unmatched: 9. The CDR3 runs to 15 residues. The CDR3 DNA is TGTGCCAGCAGCCCGATAGCGGGGGGGCCCCCCACCCAGTACTTC. Its translation is CASSPIAGGPPTQYF.

The gene calls are TRBV5-1 and TRBJ1-3; 11 nucleotides agree with TRBD1. The CDR3 consists of 14 residues. The V gene end was trimmed by 2 bases and the J gene end by 8 bases; junction bases not matched to a gene: 3. Germline assignment: CDR1 SGHRS and CDR2 YFSETQ. The CDR3: CASSFGQGADTIYF. CDR3 DNA: TGCGCCAGCAGCTTCGGACAGGGGGCGGACACCATATATTTT.

V and J are TRBV14 and TRBJ1-1, with D maybe TRBD1 (5 bases). Trimming left V 4 bases short and J 3 bases short, with 9 bases between. There are 13 residues in the CDR3. CDR1 and CDR2 (germline): SGHDN, FVKESK. CDR3 sequence (DNA): TGTGCCAGCAGCCGGGGGGTGTACACTGAAGCTTTCTTT. Protein sequence: CASSRGVYTEAFF.